The clone carrying this TCR beta chain was counted at least ten times. No antigen is known for it. The sample's time point: newly diagnosed GD, antithyroid drugs for less than 3 months. PBMCs were the source of the RNA used for TCR sequencing. J gave up 5 bases and V 2 bases, and 9 bases lay outside the gene matches. From germline, CDR1 is MNHNS and CDR2 SASEGT. This CDR3 has 17 amino acids. These data originate in a study of regulatory T cells in long-lasting Graves disease. Study information: Graves' patients who were just diagnosed had used antithyroid drugs for under 3 months. General observations from the study: Favored usage of TRBV28, TRBJ1-2 and TRBJ2-5 was recorded in persistent disease.

With iRepertoire HTBI primers and Arm-PCR of CDR3 regions, TCR beta libraries were built. MiXCR, applied by TCRdb to the multiplex PCR reads, yields one record per CDR3 protein. The sample records under 800,000 distinct CDR3 sequences, less than 20% being singletons. This sample was shared with a second study, whose subject was T cells in Graves' hyperthyroidism and ophthalmopathy.

Sequencing was performed on peripheral blood mononuclear cells (PBMCs), taken at new diagnosis, from a patient treated with antithyroid drugs. This chain links TRBV6-1 with TRBJ2-3, with TRBD2 identical over 11 bases. This sequence was found in a woman aged 25 to 39 with Graves disease. CDR3 in DNA: TGTGCCAGCAGTGAAAAGAGGTTAGCGGGAGGGGAAGATACGCAGTATTTT. It specifies CASSEKRLAGGEDTQYF.